These T cell receptor beta chains were read from a single sample in a study of T cell responses to AZD1222 COVID-19 vaccine. Using immunoSEQ multiplex PCR, the repertoire was profiled, and TCRdb retains in-frame clones only, with some absent. The data hold some 150,000 clones, with roughly 93% observed a single time. Sequencing used peripheral blood, obtained on day 0 of AZD1222 vaccination. These receptors were collected from an adult in good health. Both conserved end residues are trimmed from each CDR3.

cdr3_aa j_call v_call
ASSQDIREPEAF TRBJ1-1 TRBV4-2
ASSFRQGLTYEQY TRBJ2-7 TRBV5-1
AISDRGESTEAF TRBJ1-1 TRBV10-3
ASSLGVEGAGYGYT TRBJ1-2 TRBV5-6
ASSRTRTGSGRYEQY TRBJ2-7 TRBV19
ASIEPFTDTQY TRBJ2-3 TRBV2
ASSLGTGLYEQY TRBJ2-7 TRBV5-6
AIRSGGDEQY TRBJ2-7 TRBV10-3
ASSETGYLSAF TRBJ1-1 TRBV6-1
ASSLEVSLQRAIT TRBJ1-2 TRBV7-9
ASSRLTGGEKLF TRBJ1-4 TRBV14
ASSSIRDRKGNTIY TRBJ1-3 TRBV18
ASSPGVPSSYEQY TRBJ2-7 TRBV18
ASSIAHGQYGYT TRBJ1-2 TRBV19
ASSGTGVESDEQY TRBJ2-7 TRBV5-1
ATFPTRDGYT TRBJ1-2 TRBV24-1
ATSGRTGHTEAF TRBJ1-1 TRBV15
ASSALTGIHQPQH TRBJ1-5 TRBV2
ASSLGGSDNSPLH TRBJ1-6 TRBV7-8
ATRDGTSGNTIY TRBJ1-3 TRBV10-3
ASSPRAGSSYNSPLH TRBJ1-6 TRBV5-1
ASSRDNYGYT TRBJ1-2 TRBV6-5
ASSPPGWTSGDYNEQF TRBJ2-1 TRBV18
SASNSGALGYT TRBJ1-2 TRBV20-1